These 2 T cell receptor beta chains were all obtained from the same sample, sequenced in a study of T cell repertoires in cytomegalovirus infection. TCRdb called the reads again in MiXCR, with one record for every CDR3 protein. The sample lists around 250,000 distinct CDR3 sequences, approximately 15% occurring once. Sequenced material: CD8+ T cells from PBMCs. Receptors originate from a human donor in good health (CMV status not recorded). Some clones in this sample may be carry-over from other donors' samples.

This clonotype has just a few counts. The J gene is TRBJ1-1, the V gene TRBV4-1; no firm D call. The germline V gene has CDR1 MGHRA and CDR2 YSYEKL. This CDR3 is built from 18 residues. Trimming removed 1 base at V and 5 bases at J, with 23 bases between. CDR3 nucleotides: TGCGCCAGCAGCCAAGCCCTGGGAGACATCCGCCGGGAGACTGAAGCTTTCTTT. It encodes CASSQALGDIRRETEAFF.

This chain connects TRBV6-6 to TRBJ1-6; no definite D call. CDR3 length equals 14 residues. The germline CDR1 and CDR2 sequences are MNHNY and SVGAGI (reference sequence). The V end lost 0 bases, the J end lost 7 bases, and 7 bases lay between the germline ends. The CDR3 DNA is TGTGCCAGCAGTTACTCTAGGGCCAATTCACCCCTCCACTTT. Translated, it gives CASSYSRANSPLHF.